The 21 T cell receptor beta chains reported below all come from one sample, sequenced in a study of PD-1 blockade in classical Hodgkin lymphoma. Brentuximab vedotin exposure varied among the patients, all of whom had relapsed after autologous stem cell transplantation. Some clones are missing from TCRdb's copy, which holds only in-frame ones; the method was immunoSEQ multiplex PCR. Of roughly 97,000 clones listed, around four fifths are singletons. The sequences come from peripheral blood mononuclear cells (PBMCs), collected at baseline. All receptors derive from a human donor with classical Hodgkin lymphoma.

The genes are TRBV28 and TRBJ1-1; TRBD1 is a possible D gene (5 bases). Germline CDR1 MDHEN, CDR2 SYDVKM. V was pared by 8 bases and J by 5 bases, with 6 bases between. The CDR3 runs to 10 residues. This CDR3 reads CASGGTEAFF. The CDR3 DNA follows: TGTGCCAGCGGGGGGACTGAAGCTTTCTTT.

The rearrangement joins TRBV7-6 to TRBJ2-7, with D perhaps TRBD1 (6 bases). V shed 2 bases and J shed 2 bases, with 10 bases lying between them. CDR1 is SGHVS and CDR2 is FNYEAQ in the germline V gene. The CDR3 covers 14 residues. CDR3 sequence: CASSLRDKAYEQYF. The CDR3 DNA is TGTGCCAGCAGCTTAAGGGACAAAGCCTACGAGCAGTACTTC.

This chain links TRBV7-9 with TRBJ1-4; D remains ambiguous. The V end lost 2 bases, the J end lost 4 bases, and 14 bases lay between the germline ends. CDR3 length: 16 amino acids. Germline values: CDR1 SEHNR, CDR2 FQNEAQ (reference sequence). DNA of the CDR3: TGTGCCAGCAGCTTACTCGGGCCCACAAATAATGAAAAACTGTTTTTT. Protein sequence: CASSLLGPTNNEKLFF.

This clone has a single count. CDR3 nucleotides: TGTGCCAGCAGCCCCCAAGACAGGGCAAGCAATCAGCCCCAGCATTTT. Protein: CASSPQDRASNQPQHF. The chain links TRBV7-2 to TRBJ1-5; 7 bases are shared with TRBD1. Looked up from germline, CDR1 is SGHTA and CDR2 is FQGNSA. With V trimmed by 5 bases and J by 1 base, 8 bases remained unmatched. The CDR3 has 16 residues.

The table lists this clone with a count of one. V and J are TRBV6-5 and TRBJ1-1; tentative D call: TRBD1 (6 bases). With 2 bases removed from V and 1 base from J, the gap between germline ends came to 8 bases. CDR3 length: 14 residues. Germline CDR1 is MNHEY and CDR2 is SVGAGI. In nucleotides, the CDR3 is TGTGCCAGCAGTTACGCCAGGGGGAACACTGAAGCTTTCTTT. This sequence encodes CASSYARGNTEAFF.

The V and J genes are TRBV28 and TRBJ1-2; 9 nucleotides line up with TRBD1. Germline V gene data show CDR1 as MDHEN and CDR2 as SYDVKM. The CDR3 is 15 residues long. V lost 6 bases to trimming and J lost 0 bases; unmatched junction nucleotides: 5. CDR3 protein: CASSWDRVANYGYTF. In DNA form, the CDR3 reads TGTGCCAGCAGCTGGGACAGGGTGGCTAACTATGGCTACACCTTC.

The genes are TRBV29-1 and TRBJ2-5, with D unclear. Trimming cost V 5 bases and J 2 bases, with 15 bases left between them. The CDR3 is made up of 14 amino acids. In germline, CDR1 is SQVTM, CDR2 ANQGSEA. CDR3 coding DNA: TGCAGCGTTTCACACTCCCGCGGACAAGAGACCCAGTACTTC. The encoded protein is CSVSHSRGQETQYF. Full variable domain (missing parts from reference TRBV29-1 and TRBJ2-5): SAVISQKPSRDICQRGTSLTIQCQVDSQVTMMFWYRQQPGQSLTLIATANQGSEATYESGFVIDKFPISRPNLTFSTLTVSNMSPEDSSIYLCSVSHSRGQETQYFGPGTRLLVL.

The rearrangement uses TRBV2 and TRBJ2-5, with D possibly being TRBD2 (5 bases). The CDR3 sequence is 12 residues long. From germline, CDR1 is SNHLY and CDR2 FYNNEI. V dropped 4 bases and J dropped 5 bases, with 8 bases sitting between them. The CDR3 protein is CASSVRGETQYF. The DNA for the CDR3 is TGTGCCAGCAGTGTTCGAGGGGAGACCCAGTACTTC.

This clone was observed a single time. CDR3 DNA sequence: TGTGCCAGCAGCTTCCCAAGAGGAGCAGATACGCAGTATTTT. Protein sequence: CASSFPRGADTQYF. The V call is TRBV5-4, the J call TRBJ2-3; D gene uncertain. CDR3 length: 14 residues. V shed 2 bases and J shed 4 bases, with 11 bases lying between them. The V gene's germline CDR1 is SGHNT and CDR2 YYREEE (reference sequence).

The gene calls are TRBV28 and TRBJ1-5; the match to TRBD1 covers 8 bases. This CDR3 comprises 16 residues. J was trimmed by 2 bases and V by 5 bases; bases with no gene match: 8. Germline CDR1 reads MDHEN; CDR2 reads SYDVKM. This CDR3 is CASSTPTGQGNQPQHF. Here the CDR3 DNA reads TGTGCCAGCAGTACACCGACGGGACAGGGCAATCAGCCCCAGCATTTT.

The chain links TRBV10-3 to TRBJ2-7; no firm D call. Trimming left V 8 bases short and J 5 bases short, with 16 bases between. This CDR3 comprises 13 residues. Germline CDR1 reads ENHRY; CDR2 reads SYGVKD. CDR3 in DNA: TGTGCCATCTTGTGGGAACCCGGCCACGAGCAGTACTTC. This gives the protein CAILWEPGHEQYF.

This chain connects TRBV5-1 to TRBJ1-2; D not certain. This CDR3 region has 13 residues. Trimming shortened V by 0 bases and J by 8 bases, and 11 bases separated the two germline ends. Looked up from germline, CDR1 is SGHRS and CDR2 is YFSETQ. CDR3 sequence (DNA): TGCGCCAGCAGCTTGGTCCCAGAGCAGGGCTACACCTTC. This codes for CASSLVPEQGYTF.

This clone was observed a handful of times. The rearrangement links TRBV5-1 to TRBJ2-6, with D unclear. The CDR3 loop spans 16 amino acids. The V gene's germline CDR1 is SGHRS and CDR2 YFSETQ. The V end lost 4 bases, the J end lost 0 bases, and 11 bases lay between the germline ends. CDR3 coding DNA: TGCGCCAGCAGCGTGGACGCAAACTCTGGGGCCAACGTCCTGACTTTC. Protein: CASSVDANSGANVLTF.

The V and J genes are TRBV6-5 and TRBJ2-7; 8 bases agree with TRBD2. V shed 6 bases, J shed 3 bases, and the junction held 10 bases outside the gene matches. Looked up from germline, CDR1 is MNHEY and CDR2 is SVGAGI. CDR3 length equals 15 residues. The CDR3 DNA reads TGTGCCAGCAGCCTAACTAGCGGCAGGGGCTACGAGCAGTACTTC. It codes for CASSLTSGRGYEQYF.

The gene calls are TRBV30 and TRBJ1-1; D remains ambiguous. The CDR3 is 12 residues long. V was cut by 1 base and J by 2 bases, with 5 bases left in between. Germline lookup yields CDR1 GTSNPN and CDR2 SVGIG (reference sequence). CDR3 sequence: CAWSDGNTEAFF. DNA of the CDR3: TGTGCCTGGAGTGACGGAAACACTGAAGCTTTCTTT.

DNA of the CDR3: TGTGCCAGCAGTGGGGCGGAGGCAGGGCCCACCACCTACGAGCAGTACTTC. Its translation is CASSGAEAGPTTYEQYF. This chain joins TRBV28 and TRBJ2-7; D possibly uses TRBD1 or TRBD2 (5 bases each). The germline V gene encodes CDR1 MDHEN and CDR2 SYDVKM. V was trimmed by 5 bases and J by 2 bases, leaving 22 bases between them. The CDR3 is made up of 17 amino acids. The variable domain in full, with the rest retrieved from reference TRBV28 and TRBJ2-7, is DVKVTQSSRYLVKRTGEKVFLECVQDMDHENMFWYRQDPGLGLRLIYFSYDVKMKEKGDIPEGYSVSREKKERFSLILESASTNQTSMYLCASSGAEAGPTTYEQYFGPGTRLTVT.

The rearrangement joins TRBV6-6 to TRBJ2-7, with 13 positions matching TRBD2. V dropped 6 bases and J dropped 6; count of bases not matched to a gene: 5. Per the germline V gene, CDR1 is MNHNY and CDR2 is SVGAGI (reference sequence). The CDR3 is 14 amino acids. CDR3 loop: CASRGTSGIREQYF. CDR3 nucleotides: TGTGCCAGCAGAGGGACTAGCGGGATCCGCGAGCAGTACTTC.

The chain combines TRBV11-2 with TRBJ2-5, with D uncertain. The germline CDR1 and CDR2 sequences are SGHAT and FQNNGV. The CDR3 totals 12 residues. The V gene lost 6 bases and the J gene lost 5 bases, with 10 bases spanning the gap. CDR3 sequence (DNA): TGTGCCAGCAGATCCCCGAGTGAGACCCAGTACTTC. Protein product: CASRSPSETQYF.

CDR3 sequence reads: CASSLSSGNEQFF. In nucleotides, the CDR3 is TGTGCCAGCAGCTTATCCAGCGGTAATGAGCAGTTCTTC. This chain joins TRBV7-9 and TRBJ2-1, with D tentatively TRBD2 (5 bases). CDR1 is SEHNR, CDR2 FQNEAQ, per germline (reference sequence). The CDR3 contains 13 residues. V was trimmed by 2 bases and J by 7 bases, leaving 9 bases between them.

This chain links TRBV7-9 with TRBJ2-3; 11 bases fit TRBD2. Trimming removed 1 base from V and 6 bases from J; junction bases left unmatched: 0. Germline V lookup: CDR1 SEHNR, CDR2 FQNEAQ (reference sequence). The CDR3 is made up of 14 amino acids. CDR3 region: CASSLGTSGDTQYF. CDR3 bases: TGTGCCAGCAGCTTAGGGACTAGCGGGGATACGCAGTATTTT.

V gene TRBV6-5 combines with J gene TRBJ2-7; 12 bases fit TRBD1. This CDR3 is built from 16 residues. CDR1 is MNHEY, CDR2 SVGAGI, per germline. With V trimmed by 4 bases and J by 3 bases, 7 bases remained unmatched. CDR3 loop: CASSFLGDRGLYEQYF. As DNA, the CDR3 is TGTGCCAGCAGTTTCCTTGGGGACAGGGGGCTCTACGAGCAGTACTTC.